This T cell receptor beta chain derives from a study of T cell changes during pregnancy in multiple sclerosis. Unmatched junction bases numbered 8, after V lost 9 bases and J lost 5 bases. In germline, CDR1 is LNHDA, CDR2 SQIVND (reference sequence). The CDR3 has 13 residues. This clone was detected only a few times. Profiled with immunoSEQ multiplex PCR; TCRdb holds only in-frame clones, not every one. The sample lists approximately 80,000 clones; about nine tenths were seen once. The TCR comes from a female donor in good health, serving as a control in a pregnancy study. Some clones in this sample may be carry-over from other donors' samples. The gene calls are TRBV19 and TRBJ1-2; TRBD1 aligns across 8 bases. This specimen consisted of PBMCs, obtained in the first trimester of pregnancy. CDR3 in amino acids: CASSEGQVYGYTF. DNA for the CDR3: TGTGCCAGCTCGGAGGGACAGGTGTATGGCTACACCTTC.